Listed below are T cell receptor beta chains from one sample, sequenced in a study of T cells in Graves' hyperthyroidism and ophthalmopathy. Each CDR3 protein gets one entry after TCRdb re-called the multiplex PCR reads with MiXCR. The table has 490,000 or so distinct CDR3 sequences, approximately 23% seen once; the top ten hold approximately 49%. The source material was blood. Receptor source: a woman in her 70s with Graves' ophthalmopathy. The CDR3 runs from the conserved cysteine through the conserved F or W. D genes are given only for firm matches. Clone sizes are given selectively: once, few, many, or a class where the clone is expanded.

>TRBJ1-3|.|TRBV9|.
CASSPNRGNTIYF
TGTGCCAGCAGCCCGAATCGGGGTAACACCATATATTTT
>TRBJ1-2|.|TRBV5-5|few
CASSPPTGNYGYTF
TGTGCCAGCAGCCCCCCGACTGGAAACTATGGCTACACCTTC
>TRBJ1-2|TRBD1|TRBV20-1|many
CSARERTGYGYTF
TGCAGTGCTAGAGAGAGGACAGGGTATGGCTACACCTTC
>TRBJ2-1|TRBD2|TRBV7-6|.
CASSLVGLAGQPWASYNEQFF
TGTGCCAGCAGCTTAGTGGGACTAGCGGGACAACCCTGGGCCTCCTACAATGAGCAGTTCTTC
>TRBJ2-1|.|TRBV11-2|.
CASSVGVAGKRYNEQFF
TGTGCCAGCAGCGTAGGGGTTGCGGGAAAGCGCTACAATGAGCAGTTCTTC
>TRBJ2-1|.|TRBV30|.
CAWNRRAWYTEQFF
TGTGCCTGGAATCGGAGGGCCTGGTACACTGAGCAGTTCTTC
>TRBJ2-4|.|TRBV7-9|.
CASSLGLGNIQYF
TGTGCCAGCAGCTTAGGTCTGGGAAACATTCAGTACTTC
>TRBJ2-3|TRBD2|TRBV2|.
CASQRETDTQYF
TGTGCCAGTCAGCGGGAAACAGATACGCAGTATTTT
>TRBJ1-4|.|TRBV5-1|many
CASAPTGPPEKLFF
TGCGCCTCAGCCCCAACAGGTCCCCCGGAAAAACTGTTTTTT
>TRBJ2-5|.|TRBV7-8|few
CASSLRFQGETQYF
TGTGCCAGCAGCTTAAGGTTCCAGGGAGAGACCCAGTACTTC
>TRBJ2-3|TRBD2|TRBV5-1|.
CASSLYGLAGGPTDTQYF
TGCGCCAGCAGCTTGTACGGACTAGCGGGAGGTCCCACAGATACGCAGTATTTT
>TRBJ2-2|TRBD1|TRBV10-1|.
CASSDALGQGNTGELFF
TGCGCCAGCAGTGACGCCCTGGGACAGGGGAACACCGGGGAGCTGTTTTTT
>TRBJ1-1|TRBD1|TRBV6-1|.
CASREAGTVNTEAFF
TGTGCCAGCAGGGAGGCCGGGACAGTCAACACTGAAGCTTTCTTT
>TRBJ2-2|TRBD2|TRBV10-3|.
CAISESGGRSAGELFF
TGTGCCATCAGTGAGTCTGGCGGGAGATCCGCCGGGGAGCTGTTTTTT
>TRBJ1-6|.|TRBV10-3|few
CAISPGDSPLHF
TGTGCCATCAGTCCAGGGGATTCACCCCTCCACTTT
>TRBJ1-5|.|TRBV6-1|few
CASSEGTGQPQHF
TGTGCCAGCAGTGAGGGAACGGGGCAGCCCCAGCATTTT
>TRBJ1-2|.|TRBV28|many
CASSYRGNYGYTF
TGTGCCAGCAGTTACCGAGGGAACTATGGCTACACCTTC
>TRBJ2-5|.|TRBV7-2|many
CASSLWDQETQYF
TGTGCCAGCAGCTTATGGGACCAAGAGACCCAGTACTTC
>TRBJ2-7|TRBD2|TRBV7-8|many
CASSLTLAGVGEQYF
TGTGCCAGCAGCTTAACACTAGCGGGAGTGGGGGAGCAGTACTTC
>TRBJ2-4|TRBD2|TRBV7-2|.
CASSSGGSKNIQCF
TGTGCCAGCAGCTCGGGGGGGTCCAAAAACATTCAGTGCTTC
>TRBJ1-2|.|TRBV27|.
CASSLRGVEGYTF
TGTGCCAGCAGTTTAAGAGGGGTGGAAGGCTACACCTTC
>TRBJ2-3|TRBD2|TRBV6-1|.
CASGRTSGSIIGDTQYF
TGTGCCAGCGGTAGGACTAGCGGGAGTATTATTGGGGATACGCAGTATTTT
>TRBJ1-2|.|TRBV29-1|.
CSVKGSMGYGYTF
TGCAGTGTTAAAGGGTCCATGGGCTATGGCTACACCTTC
>TRBJ2-7|TRBD2|TRBV6-9|.
CASSYSNSGRAEQYF
TGTGCCAGCAGTTACTCGAATAGCGGGAGGGCGGAGCAGTACTTC
>TRBJ2-7|TRBD1|TRBV19|.
CASKGQGDAYEQYF
TGTGCCAGTAAGGGACAGGGGGATGCCTACGAGCAGTACTTC
>TRBJ1-3|.|TRBV12-3/TRBV12-4|.
CASSLEWSGNTIYF
TGTGCCAGCAGCCTGGAGTGGTCTGGAAACACCATATATTTT
>TRBJ2-7|.|TRBV7-9|few
CASSPLGGATYEQYF
TGTGCCAGCAGCCCCCTTGGGGGAGCGACCTACGAGCAGTACTTC
>TRBJ2-5|.|TRBV7-9|few
CASSFGEQETQYF
TGTGCCAGCAGCTTTGGCGAGCAAGAGACCCAGTACTTC
>TRBJ1-1|.|TRBV2|many
CASRTPFGGRGGTEAFF
TGTGCCAGCAGAACTCCCTTCGGGGGCAGGGGTGGAACTGAAGCTTTCTTT
>TRBJ1-2|TRBD1|TRBV15|.
CATSGPGQGLYGYTF
TGTGCCACCAGCGGACCGGGACAGGGCCTCTATGGCTACACCTTC
>TRBJ2-7|.|TRBV20-1|few
CSANLRGPYEQYF
TGCAGTGCGAACCTCCGGGGTCCCTACGAGCAGTACTTC